Following are 14 T cell receptor beta chains from one sample sequenced in a study of shared clonotypes between healthy human individuals. The naive CD8 subset, CD45RO-negative cells positively selected for CCR7, excluded terminally differentiated effector memory CD45RA+ cells. Clones were sequenced by immunoSEQ multiplex PCR, and TCRdb holds only the in-frame ones, with some missing. The sample records 2 million to 2.5 million clones, 93% being singletons. Sequencing was done on a sample of naive CD8+ T cells from PBMCs. The receptors originated from a young man in good health. Some clones in this sample may be carry-over from other donors' samples.

The chain uses TRBV7-9 and TRBJ2-1; D unclear. The V end was cut by 5 bases, the J end by 7 bases, with 9 bases between. This CDR3 region has 12 residues. CDR1 SEHNR and CDR2 FQNEAQ come from the germline V gene (reference sequence). Written as DNA, the CDR3 is TGTGCCAGCAGCAAAGGGTGGAATGAGCAGTTCTTC. Protein sequence: CASSKGWNEQFF.

The V call is TRBV4-3, the J call TRBJ2-1; 8 positions match TRBD2. Trimming took 1 base from V and 4 from J; bases not matched to a gene: 3. This CDR3 has 15 amino acids. Germline V lookup: CDR1 LGHNA, CDR2 YSLEER. This CDR3 is CASSQAAGVYNEQFF. For the CDR3, the DNA is TGCGCCAGCAGCCAAGCAGCGGGAGTATACAATGAGCAGTTCTTC.

The V gene is TRBV27, the J gene TRBJ2-1, with D uncertain. The CDR3 has 14 residues. V was cut by 3 bases and J by 5 bases, with 11 bases left in between. The germline V gene encodes CDR1 MNHEY and CDR2 SMNVEV (reference sequence). CDR3 coding DNA: TGTGCCAGCAGTTTCAAGACAATGAACAATGAGCAGTTCTTC. This gives the protein CASSFKTMNNEQFF.

The rearrangement uses TRBV4-1 and TRBJ2-1; D perhaps matches TRBD2 (5 bases). The germline gives CDR1 MGHRA, CDR2 YSYEKL. The CDR3 has 17 amino acids. With 8 bases removed from V and 5 bases from J, the gap between germline ends came to 25 bases. CDR3 sequence (DNA): TGCGCCAGCCGAGATCAAATTAGCGCATTACGTGACAATGAGCAGTTCTTC. It yields the protein CASRDQISALRDNEQFF.

This chain joins TRBV9 and TRBJ2-1, with D possibly matching TRBD2 (5 bases). Germline lookup yields CDR1 SGDLS and CDR2 YYNGEE. Deletions cut 0 bases from V and 1 base from J, with 11 bases between. The CDR3 has 16 residues. CDR3 bases: TGTGCCAGCAGCGTAGGGAGCGGTCTATCCTACAATGAGCAGTTCTTC. This gives the protein CASSVGSGLSYNEQFF.

The CDR3 spells CASSLTDRIAPYEQYF. CDR3 bases: TGTGCCAGCAGCTTAACAGACAGAATTGCCCCCTACGAGCAGTACTTC. J is TRBJ2-7 and V is TRBV7-3; D may be TRBD1 (5 bases). Trimming took off 0 bases at V and 2 bases at J, with 14 bases between the two ends. The CDR3 has 16 residues. Germline V gene lookup returns CDR1 SGHTA and CDR2 FQGTGA.

CDR3 in amino acids: CASSADGLYGYTF. The CDR3 DNA is TGTGCCAGCAGCGCGGACGGACTATATGGCTACACCTTC. The chain links TRBV5-6 to TRBJ1-2; the D is unclear. V dropped 4 bases and J dropped 5 bases, with 12 bases sitting between them. The CDR3 totals 13 residues. The germline V gene encodes CDR1 SGHDT and CDR2 YYEEEE.

This chain links TRBV9 with TRBJ2-7; D is undetermined. CDR1 SGDLS and CDR2 YYNGEE come from the germline V gene. The ends were cut back, 4 bases at V and 6 bases at J, with 11 bases in the middle. CDR3 size: 12 residues. The CDR3 sequence: CASSPNVGEQYF. The DNA of the CDR3 is TGTGCCAGCAGCCCTAACGTGGGCGAGCAGTACTTC.

This rearrangement joins TRBV4-1 to TRBJ2-1; 7 bases map to TRBD1. CDR1 and CDR2 from the germline V gene are MGHRA and YSYEKL. V lost 1 base to trimming and J lost 6 bases; unmatched junction nucleotides: 9. The CDR3 has 16 amino acids. For the CDR3, the DNA is TGCGCCAGCAGCCAAGTTCTGGGGACAGTAGGCAATGAGCAGTTCTTC. Encoded protein: CASSQVLGTVGNEQFF.

The chain is built from TRBV7-2 and TRBJ2-7, with D perhaps given as TRBD1 or TRBD2 (5 bases each). Germline CDR1 SGHTA, CDR2 FQGNSA. Trimming took off 3 bases at V and 0 bases at J, with 12 bases between the two ends. The CDR3 runs 15 residues. The CDR3 DNA sequence: TGTGCCAGCAGCTTCCCGGGGCTAACCTCCTACGAGCAGTACTTC. It codes for CASSFPGLTSYEQYF.

Comments on this clone: Other nucleotide sequences from this sample produce the same CDR3. V is TRBV6-1 and J is TRBJ2-7; the D gene is possibly TRBD2 (6 bases). The CDR3 has 13 residues. CDR1 is MNHNS and CDR2 is SASEGT in the germline V gene. V lost 3 bases, J lost 0 bases, and 6 bases lay in between. CDR3 loop: CASSEGLSYEQYF. The DNA for the CDR3 is TGTGCCAGCAGTGAGGGACTCTCCTACGAGCAGTACTTC.

In regard to this clone: The junction shows a germline mismatch at one end, possibly a read error. The chain is built from TRBV6-1 and TRBJ1-2; D is ambiguous. CDR1 MNHNS and CDR2 SASEGT come from the germline V gene. The CDR3 runs to 13 residues. CDR3 residues: CASTDLNLGPVGF. The CDR3 DNA reads TGTGCCAGCACCGACCTCAATTTGGGCCCGGTCGGCTTC.

The chain links TRBV19 to TRBJ1-4; D might be TRBD1 (5 bases). V was trimmed by 3 bases and J by 0 bases, leaving 8 bases between them. Germline V gene sequence: CDR1 LNHDA, CDR2 SQIVND (reference sequence). The CDR3 has 15 residues. The CDR3 spells CASSIDSATNEKLFF. DNA of the CDR3: TGTGCCAGTAGTATCGACAGTGCAACTAATGAAAAACTGTTTTTT.

This clone has a handful of counts. The V and J genes are TRBV19 and TRBJ1-5; no reliable D call. Trimming cost V 3 bases and J 6 bases, with 12 bases left between them. CDR1 and CDR2 (germline): LNHDA, SQIVND (reference sequence). The CDR3 has 14 residues. CDR3 nucleotides: TGTGCCAGTAGTATCGCGGGAACTGGTCAGCCCCAGCATTTT. Amino acids: CASSIAGTGQPQHF.